Following are 12 T cell receptor beta chains from one sample sequenced in a study of blood T cell repertoires in COVID-19. Sequencing was performed with immunoSEQ multiplex PCR; in TCRdb, only in-frame clones are kept and a portion is missing. The table has fewer than 250,000 clones, approximately 89% seen once. The sample consisted of peripheral blood. These receptors all come from a woman aged 40 to 50 with acute or convalescent COVID-19.

This chain links TRBV5-6 with TRBJ1-4, with TRBD1 matching over 8 bases. This CDR3 is 17 amino acids long. Germline V gene data show CDR1 as SGHDT and CDR2 as YYEEEE. V lost 4 bases to trimming and J lost 8 bases; unmatched junction nucleotides: 16. CDR3 nucleotides: TGTGCCAGCAGCCAGGGCGGGACAGGCCGGGCTTGGGAAAAACTGTTTTTT. It translates to CASSQGGTGRAWEKLFF.

The chain couples TRBV5-4 to TRBJ1-1, with TRBD1 matching over 7 bases. The V segment lost 4 bases and the J segment 3 bases; nucleotides outside the gene matches: 12. The germline gives CDR1 SGHNT, CDR2 YYREEE (reference sequence). The CDR3 has 16 residues. In nucleotides, the CDR3 is TGTGCCAGCAGCGTCGCATCCGGGACAGTTTACACTGAAGCTTTCTTT. This codes for CASSVASGTVYTEAFF.

The chain combines TRBV6-4 with TRBJ1-2; a weak D match, TRBD1 (6 bases). This CDR3 spans 14 amino acids. Germline values: CDR1 MRHNA, CDR2 SNTAGT. V gave up 0 bases and J gave up 4 bases, with 9 bases separating them. Here the CDR3 DNA reads TGTGCCAGCAGTGACTCGGGGGGGGCCTATGGCTACACCTTC. This sequence encodes CASSDSGGAYGYTF.

The V call is TRBV29-1, the J call TRBJ2-2, with D maybe TRBD1 (5 bases). Germline lookup yields CDR1 SQVTM and CDR2 ANQGSEA. V lost 6 bases, J lost 1 base, and 18 bases lay in between. This CDR3 has 16 amino acids. CDR3 DNA sequence: TGCAGCGTCATCGGTCGGCACGGACAGAACACCGGGGAGCTGTTTTTT. It translates to CSVIGRHGQNTGELFF.

CDR3 region: CASSLAGTGNTEAFF. As DNA, the CDR3 is TGTGCCAGCAGCTTGGCCGGGACAGGGAACACTGAAGCTTTCTTT. The rearrangement uses TRBV5-4 and TRBJ1-1, with 8 bases fitting TRBD1. From germline, CDR1 is SGHNT and CDR2 YYREEE (reference sequence). The CDR3 has 15 residues. V lost 0 bases and J lost 1; bases outside the gene matches: 2.

V usage is TRBV6-5 and J usage is TRBJ2-5, with D unclear. The CDR3 is made up of 14 amino acids. V lost 7 bases and J 3 bases, leaving 15 bases between the germline ends. The germline gives CDR1 MNHEY, CDR2 SVGAGI. The CDR3 protein is CASKIGSFEETQYF. The CDR3 DNA sequence: TGTGCCAGCAAGATCGGGTCCTTCGAAGAGACCCAGTACTTC.

The chain links TRBV5-4 to TRBJ2-1, with TRBD2 identical over 7 bases. The CDR3 length is 16 residues. CDR1 is SGHNT, CDR2 YYREEE, per germline (reference sequence). V was pared by 3 bases and J by 0 bases, with 6 bases of the junction left unmatched. As DNA, the CDR3 is TGTGCCAGCAGCTCTGGGGGGGTTATCTCCTACAATGAGCAGTTCTTC. This encodes CASSSGGVISYNEQFF.

The chain carries TRBV24-1 and TRBJ1-1; D gene unclear. The CDR3 has 14 residues. Deletions cut 3 bases from V and 8 bases from J, with 15 bases between. CDR1 and CDR2 (germline): KGHDR, SFDVKD. The CDR3, as DNA: TGTGCCACCAGTGATGGACTAAGTAGAGCCGAAGCTTTCTTT. As protein: CATSDGLSRAEAFF.

This chain uses TRBV7-4 with TRBJ2-7; D perhaps matches TRBD1 (6 bases). Trimming pared 2 bases from V and 2 bases from J, leaving 13 bases between. From germline, CDR1 is SGHVT and CDR2 SQSDAQ. There are 15 residues in the CDR3. The CDR3 DNA follows: TGTGCCAGCAGCTTATTCGACAGGAGAGCCTACGAGCAGTACGTC. Protein product: CASSLFDRRAYEQYV.

V is TRBV24-1 and J is TRBJ2-3; the match to TRBD1 covers 9 bases. V lost 7 bases and J lost 2; bases outside the gene matches: 9. Germline assignment: CDR1 KGHDR and CDR2 SFDVKD. CDR3 length equals 16 residues. In DNA form, the CDR3 reads TGTGCCACCAGCCCGGGGACAGGGTGGACCACAGATACGCAGTATTTT. Translation: CATSPGTGWTTDTQYF.

The chain employs TRBV19 and TRBJ2-2; D is perhaps TRBD1 (6 bases). CDR1 and CDR2 from the germline V gene are LNHDA and SQIVND (reference sequence). This CDR3 is 15 amino acids long. V was shortened by 7 bases and J by 5 bases, with 17 bases between the two germline ends. Written as DNA, the CDR3 is TGTGCCAGTAACGCCTGGGGGCTATCTACCGGGGAGCTGTTTTTT. Protein product: CASNAWGLSTGELFF. Full variable domain (rest looked up from reference TRBV19 and TRBJ2-2): DGGITQSPKYLFRKEGQNVTLSCEQNLNHDAMYWYRQDPGQGLRLIYYSQIVNDFQKGDIAEGYSVSREKKESFPLTVTSAQKNPTAFYLCASNAWGLSTGELFFGEGSRLTVL.

Turning to this clone: This specimen includes other DNA sequences encoding the same CDR3. The V gene is TRBV18, the J gene TRBJ2-2, with D hard to call. Trimming took off 4 bases at V and 3 bases at J, with 6 bases between the two ends. The length of the CDR3 is 13 residues. Germline V lookup: CDR1 KGHSH, CDR2 LQKENI. The CDR3, as DNA: TGTGCCAGCTCACGTGGAGACACCGGGGAGCTGTTTTTT. Protein: CASSRGDTGELFF.